This paragraph covers one T cell receptor beta chain sequence. Here immunoSEQ multiplex PCR was the method, and the copy in TCRdb shows in-frame clones only, minus some. This table has about 1.5 million clones, approximately 97% appearing once. This sample was included in a study of shared clonotypes between healthy human individuals. The CDR3 is 14 amino acids. Trimming pared 4 bases from V and 6 bases from J, leaving 13 bases between. The germline V gene has CDR1 SEHNR and CDR2 FQNEAQ (reference sequence). The clonotype was recovered from a man aged 25 to 40 in good health. Sequenced sample: naive CD4+ T cells sorted from blood. Subset described: CD45RA+ positively selected. The chain recombines TRBV7-9 with TRBJ2-1; D possibly corresponds to TRBD2 (5 bases). In nucleotides, the CDR3 is TGTGCCAGCAGCTCTGAGTCCGGGGTCAATGAGCAGTTCTTC. Protein product: CASSSESGVNEQFF.